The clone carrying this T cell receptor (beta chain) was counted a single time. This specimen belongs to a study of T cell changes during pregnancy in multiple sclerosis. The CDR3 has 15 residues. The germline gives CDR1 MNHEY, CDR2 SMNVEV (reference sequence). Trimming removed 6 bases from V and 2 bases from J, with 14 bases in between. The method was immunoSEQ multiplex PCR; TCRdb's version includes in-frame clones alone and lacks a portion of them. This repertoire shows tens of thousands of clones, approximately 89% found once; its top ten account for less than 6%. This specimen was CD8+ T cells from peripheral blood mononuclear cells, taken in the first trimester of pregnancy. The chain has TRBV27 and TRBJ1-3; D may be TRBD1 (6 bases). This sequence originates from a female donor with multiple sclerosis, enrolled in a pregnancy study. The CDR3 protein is CASSSTGIPGNTIYF. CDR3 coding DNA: TGTGCCAGCAGCTCAACAGGGATCCCTGGAAACACCATATATTTT.